This T cell receptor beta chain was sequenced during a study of cytomegalovirus exposure and HLA in healthy donors. With 60 Vbeta and 13 Jbeta primers, the PCR was carried out. Clones were read by immunoSEQ multiplex PCR, and TCRdb kept only the in-frame ones, dropping some. The sample has around 150,000 clones; more than 60% are singletons. V was pared by 2 bases and J by 1 base, with 9 bases between. Germline CDR1 and CDR2: SGHAT and FQNNGV. The CDR3 sequence is 15 residues long. This clonotype was sampled from a man in his forties or fifties in good health and CMV-seronegative. V usage is TRBV11-2 and J usage is TRBJ1-3, with unresolved D. Sequenced input: PBMCs. The chain's CDR3 is CASSLISASGNTIYF. CDR3 sequence (DNA): TGTGCCAGCAGCTTAATCTCCGCGTCTGGAAACACCATATATTTT.